This T cell receptor beta chain derives from a study of cytomegalovirus exposure and HLA in healthy donors. Deletions cut 4 bases from V and 3 bases from J, with 7 bases between. From germline, CDR1 is MNHNS and CDR2 SASEGT. The CDR3 sequence is 13 residues long. Comment on this clone: Antigen specificity is unknown.

Primers: 60 Vbeta forward and 13 Jbeta reverse. The table came from immunoSEQ multiplex PCR; TCRdb's copy has only in-frame clones and leaves some out. The sample totals under 65,000 clones. Study observations and caveats: Reports indicated that the classifier achieved high specificity and sensitivity in diagnosing cytomegalovirus status.

This TCR was sampled from a woman younger than 45 in good health and CMV-seropositive. The chain has TRBV6-1 and TRBJ1-5, with D maybe TRBD1 (6 bases). Sequencing was performed on PBMCs. CDR3 protein: CASSGTDNQPQHF. For the CDR3, the DNA is TGTGCCAGCAGTGGGACAGACAATCAGCCCCAGCATTTT.